A single sample gave rise to the 4 T cell receptor beta chains below, sequenced in a study of breast tumors, draining lymph nodes, adjacent tissues. The lymph nodes were axillary draining lymph nodes from breast cancer patients. From the multiplex PCR reads, TCRdb called clonotypes with MiXCR, one entry per CDR3 protein. The table records roughly 130,000 distinct CDR3 sequences, approximately 29% of them present only once. Input material: axillary lymph node tissue. The receptors were sampled from a female donor with breast cancer. Some clones in this sample may be carry-over from other donors' samples.

V is TRBV20-1 and J is TRBJ2-5, with D tentatively TRBD1 (6 bases). CDR1 and CDR2 from the germline V gene are DFQATT and SNEGSKA (reference sequence). This CDR3 comprises 13 residues. V lost 1 base, J lost 5 bases, and 11 bases lay in between. For the CDR3, the DNA is TGCAGTGCTAGAGCAGGGGCCAGGGAGACCCAGTACTTC. It yields the protein CSARAGARETQYF.

This clonotype was counted many times. The gene calls are TRBV11-2 and TRBJ2-1; unclear D gene. This CDR3 comprises 13 residues. Trimming took off 6 bases at V and 5 bases at J, with 11 bases between the two ends. CDR1 and CDR2 (germline): SGHAT, FQNNGV. As DNA, the CDR3 is TGTGCCAGCAGAAGAAGGCAACACAATGAGCAGTTCTTC. Its protein product is CASRRRQHNEQFF.

This clonotype has ten or more counts. A read error is possible here, since a much larger clone lies one base away. The chain links TRBV20-1 to TRBJ2-6; D is perhaps TRBD1 (6 bases). CDR1 DFQATT and CDR2 SNEGSKA come from the germline V gene (reference sequence). Deletions cut 7 bases from V and 0 bases from J, with 22 bases between. CDR3 length: 18 residues. In DNA form, the CDR3 reads TGCAGTGTAGATAGGGGCACAGGGACGGCCTCTGGGGCCAACGTCCTGACTTTC. Amino acid sequence: CSVDRGTGTASGANVLTF.

This clonotype was counted at least ten times. This chain links TRBV5-6 with TRBJ2-3; TRBD2 matches 8 bases. Germline-derived CDR1 and CDR2 are SGHDT and YYEEEE. With V trimmed by 0 bases and J by 8 bases, 5 bases remained unmatched. The CDR3 is 14 amino acids. The CDR3 DNA sequence: TGTGCCAGCAGCTTGGAGGTTGCGGGGGGTACGCAGTATTTT. Its translation: CASSLEVAGGTQYF.